The sequence of this TCR beta chain was determined in a study of tumor-infiltrating lymphocytes in primary liver carcinoma. CDR3 length: 15 amino acids. Germline CDR1 reads ENHRY; CDR2 reads SYGVKD. V dropped 4 bases and J dropped 0; count of bases not matched to a gene: 2. Starting from 500 ng of total RNA, TCR beta cDNA was produced with a primer in the constant region. Three rounds of nested multiplex PCR with slightly modified ARM-PCR produced TCR beta libraries. Primers for the first two PCR rounds were TRBV1-TRBV30 forward primers and a C-beta reverse primer (approximately 9 cycles per round). TCRdb itself ran the multiplex PCR reads through MiXCR, one entry per CDR3 protein. The sample records about 310,000 distinct CDR3 sequences, 65% being singletons. The study extracted blood RNA from unsorted whole blood and also extracted germline DNA.

Sequencing was done on a sample of peripheral blood. V gene TRBV10-3 combines with J gene TRBJ2-2; 7 bases fit TRBD1. The sequence was obtained from a man aged 40-50 years with primary liver carcinoma and hepatitis B virus infection. CDR3 in amino acids: CAISGGQTNTGELFF. The DNA of the CDR3 is TGTGCCATCAGTGGGGGACAGACGAACACCGGGGAGCTGTTTTTT.